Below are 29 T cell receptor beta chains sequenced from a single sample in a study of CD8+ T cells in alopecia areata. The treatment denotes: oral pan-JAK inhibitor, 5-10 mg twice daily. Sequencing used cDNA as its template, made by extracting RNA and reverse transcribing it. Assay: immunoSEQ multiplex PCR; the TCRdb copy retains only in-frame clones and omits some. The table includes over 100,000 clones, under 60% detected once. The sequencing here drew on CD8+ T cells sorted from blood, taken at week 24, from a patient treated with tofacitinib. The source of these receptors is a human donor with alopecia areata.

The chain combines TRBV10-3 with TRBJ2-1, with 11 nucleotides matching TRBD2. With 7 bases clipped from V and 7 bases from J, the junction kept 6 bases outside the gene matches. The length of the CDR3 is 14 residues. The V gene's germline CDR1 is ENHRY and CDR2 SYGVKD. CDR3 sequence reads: CAITGSGGVNEQFF. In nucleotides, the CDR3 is TGTGCCATCACGGGTAGCGGGGGGGTGAATGAGCAGTTCTTC.

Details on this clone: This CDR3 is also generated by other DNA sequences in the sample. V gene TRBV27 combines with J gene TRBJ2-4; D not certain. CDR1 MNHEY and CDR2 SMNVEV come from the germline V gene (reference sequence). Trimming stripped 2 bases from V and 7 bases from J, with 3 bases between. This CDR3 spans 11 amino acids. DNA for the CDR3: TGTGCCAGCAGTTTAGGGAACATTCAGTACTTC. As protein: CASSLGNIQYF.

CDR3 bases: TGTGCCAGCAGTTTCTCGGGGGGGCCGGGTGAGCAGTTCTTC. Its protein is CASSFSGGPGEQFF. The rearrangement joins TRBV27 to TRBJ2-1, with 8 bases lining up with TRBD2. This CDR3 has 14 amino acids. The V gene end was trimmed by 3 bases and the J gene end by 9 bases; junction bases not matched to a gene: 7. Germline assignment: CDR1 MNHEY and CDR2 SMNVEV (reference sequence).

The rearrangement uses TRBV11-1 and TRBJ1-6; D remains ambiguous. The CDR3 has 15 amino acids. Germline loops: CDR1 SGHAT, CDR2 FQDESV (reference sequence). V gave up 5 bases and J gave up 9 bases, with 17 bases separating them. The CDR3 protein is CASSPAGGSSSPLHF. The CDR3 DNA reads TGTGCCAGCAGCCCCGCCGGAGGCAGCAGTTCACCCCTCCACTTT.

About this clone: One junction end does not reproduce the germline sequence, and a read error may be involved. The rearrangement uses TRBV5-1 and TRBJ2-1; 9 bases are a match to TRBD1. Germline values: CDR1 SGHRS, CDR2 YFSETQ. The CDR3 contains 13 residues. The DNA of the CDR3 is TGTGCCAGCACCGGGACAGGGAACAATGAGCAGTTCTTC. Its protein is CASTGTGNNEQFF.

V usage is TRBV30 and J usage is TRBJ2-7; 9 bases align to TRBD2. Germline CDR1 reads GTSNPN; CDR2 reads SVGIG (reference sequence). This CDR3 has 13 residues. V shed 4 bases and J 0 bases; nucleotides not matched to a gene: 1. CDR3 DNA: TGTGCCTGGACTAGCGGGGACTCCTACGAGCAGTACTTC. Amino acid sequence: CAWTSGDSYEQYF.

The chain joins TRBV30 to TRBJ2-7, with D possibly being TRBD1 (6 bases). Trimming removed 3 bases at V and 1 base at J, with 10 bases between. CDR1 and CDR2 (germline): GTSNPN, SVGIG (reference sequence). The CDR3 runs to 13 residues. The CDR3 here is CAWRYRDSYEQYF. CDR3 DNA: TGTGCCTGGAGGTACAGGGATTCCTACGAGCAGTACTTC.

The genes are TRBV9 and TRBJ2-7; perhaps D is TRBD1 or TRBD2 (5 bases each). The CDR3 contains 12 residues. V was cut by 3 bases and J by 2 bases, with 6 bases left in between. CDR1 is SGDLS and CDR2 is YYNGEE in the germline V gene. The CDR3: CASSGDAYEQYF. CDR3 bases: TGTGCCAGCAGCGGGGACGCCTACGAGCAGTACTTC.

The CDR3: CASSDLGGSYEQYF. The CDR3 bases are TGCGCCAGCAGTGACCTGGGCGGGAGCTACGAGCAGTACTTC. The chain joins TRBV10-2 to TRBJ2-7, with 7 bases that match TRBD2. Trimming took 3 bases from V and 3 from J; bases not matched to a gene: 5. This CDR3 is built from 14 residues. Germline V gives CDR1 WSHSY, CDR2 SAAADI.

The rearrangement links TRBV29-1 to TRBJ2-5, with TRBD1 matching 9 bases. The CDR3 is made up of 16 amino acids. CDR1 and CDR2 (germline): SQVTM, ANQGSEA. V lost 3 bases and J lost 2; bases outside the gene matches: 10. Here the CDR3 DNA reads TGCAGCGTTGAGGGGCTGGGACAGGGATTACAAGAGACCCAGTACTTC. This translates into CSVEGLGQGLQETQYF.

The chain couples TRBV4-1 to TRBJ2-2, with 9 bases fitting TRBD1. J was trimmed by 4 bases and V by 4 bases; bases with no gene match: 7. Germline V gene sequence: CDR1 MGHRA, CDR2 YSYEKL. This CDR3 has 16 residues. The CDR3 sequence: CASSLQGARVTGELFF. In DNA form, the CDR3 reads TGCGCCAGCAGCCTACAGGGGGCGCGGGTCACCGGGGAGCTGTTTTTT.

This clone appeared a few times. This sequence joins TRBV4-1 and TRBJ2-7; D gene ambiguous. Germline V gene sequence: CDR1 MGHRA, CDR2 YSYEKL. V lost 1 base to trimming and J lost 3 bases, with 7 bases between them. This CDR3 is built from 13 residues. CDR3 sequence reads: CASSQGLGYEQYF. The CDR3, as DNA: TGCGCCAGCAGCCAAGGACTCGGCTACGAGCAGTACTTC.

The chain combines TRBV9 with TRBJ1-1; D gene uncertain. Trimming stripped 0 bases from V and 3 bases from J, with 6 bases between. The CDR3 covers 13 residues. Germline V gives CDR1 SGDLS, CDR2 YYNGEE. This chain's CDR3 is CASSVGADTEAFF. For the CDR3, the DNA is TGTGCCAGCAGCGTAGGTGCGGACACTGAAGCTTTCTTT.

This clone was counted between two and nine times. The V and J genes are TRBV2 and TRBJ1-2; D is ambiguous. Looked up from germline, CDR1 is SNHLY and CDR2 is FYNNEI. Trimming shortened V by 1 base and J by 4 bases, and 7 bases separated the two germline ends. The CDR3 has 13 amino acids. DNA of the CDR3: TGTGCCAGCAGTGAAGGAGTCGGCTATGGCTACACCTTC. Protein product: CASSEGVGYGYTF.

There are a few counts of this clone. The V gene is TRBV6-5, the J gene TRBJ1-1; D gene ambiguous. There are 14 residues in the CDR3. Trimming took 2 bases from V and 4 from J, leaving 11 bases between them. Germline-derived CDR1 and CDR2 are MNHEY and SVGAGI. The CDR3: CASSYATVGTEAFF. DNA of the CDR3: TGTGCCAGCAGTTACGCAACAGTCGGCACTGAAGCTTTCTTT.

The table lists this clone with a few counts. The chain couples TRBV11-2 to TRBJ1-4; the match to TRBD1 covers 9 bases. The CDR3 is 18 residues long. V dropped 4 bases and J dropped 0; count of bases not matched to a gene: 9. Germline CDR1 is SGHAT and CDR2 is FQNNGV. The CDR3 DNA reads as TGTGCCAGCAGCTCCGGGACAGGGAAGGTGGCAACTAATGAAAAACTGTTTTTT. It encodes CASSSGTGKVATNEKLFF.

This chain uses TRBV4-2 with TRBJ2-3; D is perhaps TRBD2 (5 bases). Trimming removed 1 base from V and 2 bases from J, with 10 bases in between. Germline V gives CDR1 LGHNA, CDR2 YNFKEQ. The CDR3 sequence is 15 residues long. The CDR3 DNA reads TGTGCCAGCAGCCAAGCCCGGGATGCCACAGATACGCAGTATTTT. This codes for CASSQARDATDTQYF.

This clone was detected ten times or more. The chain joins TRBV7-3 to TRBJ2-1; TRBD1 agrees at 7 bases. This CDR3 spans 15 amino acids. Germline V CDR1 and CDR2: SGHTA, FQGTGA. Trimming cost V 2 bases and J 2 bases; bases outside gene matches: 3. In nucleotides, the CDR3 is TGTGCCAGCAGCTTAGAACAGGGGCCCTACAATGAGCAGTTCTTC. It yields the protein CASSLEQGPYNEQFF.

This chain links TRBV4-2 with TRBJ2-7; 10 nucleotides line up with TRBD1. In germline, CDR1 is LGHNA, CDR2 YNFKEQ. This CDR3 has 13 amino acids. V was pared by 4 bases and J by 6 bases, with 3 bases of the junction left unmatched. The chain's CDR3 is CASSRDRGTEQYF. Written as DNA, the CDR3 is TGTGCCAGCAGCCGGGACAGGGGCACCGAGCAGTACTTC.

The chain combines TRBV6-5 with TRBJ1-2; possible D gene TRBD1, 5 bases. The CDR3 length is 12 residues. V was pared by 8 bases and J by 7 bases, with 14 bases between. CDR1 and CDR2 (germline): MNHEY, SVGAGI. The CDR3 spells CASALTQGGYTF. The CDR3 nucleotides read TGTGCCAGCGCCCTCACCCAGGGTGGCTACACCTTC.

This CDR3 reads CASTYLTNTTEAFF. CDR3 DNA: TGTGCCAGCACCTATCTAACTAACACGACTGAAGCTTTCTTT. The chain is built from TRBV13 and TRBJ1-1, with no clear D. V was cut by 7 bases and J by 5 bases, with 17 bases left in between. Germline CDR1 and CDR2: PRHDT and FYEKMQ (reference sequence). The CDR3 is 14 amino acids. Supplemented by reference TRBV13 and TRBJ1-1, the full variable domain reads AAGVIQSPRHLIKEKRETATLKCYPIPRHDTVYWYQQGPGQDPQFLISFYEKMQSDKGSIPDRFSAQQFSDYHSELNMSSLELGDSALYFCASTYLTNTTEAFFGQGTRLTVV.

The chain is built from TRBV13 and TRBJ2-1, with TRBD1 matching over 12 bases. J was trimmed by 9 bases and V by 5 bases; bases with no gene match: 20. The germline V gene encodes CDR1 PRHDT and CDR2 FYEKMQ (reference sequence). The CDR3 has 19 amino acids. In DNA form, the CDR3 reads TGTGCCAGCAGCGCCTCCGGGACAGGGGGCGCATATCGATACGTTGAGCAGTTCTTC. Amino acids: CASSASGTGGAYRYVEQFF.

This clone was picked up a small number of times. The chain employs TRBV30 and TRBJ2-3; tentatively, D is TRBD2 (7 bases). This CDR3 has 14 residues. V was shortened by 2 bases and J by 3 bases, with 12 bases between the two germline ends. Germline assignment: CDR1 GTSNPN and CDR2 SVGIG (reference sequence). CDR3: CAWSKRGATDTQYF. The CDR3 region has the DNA TGTGCCTGGAGTAAACGGGGGGCTACAGATACGCAGTATTTT.

CDR3 residues: CAWTPGQGTNTEAFF. The DNA for the CDR3 is TGTGCCTGGACCCCCGGACAGGGAACGAACACTGAAGCTTTCTTT. The chain has TRBV30 and TRBJ1-1; TRBD1 aligns across 8 bases. Germline CDR1 is GTSNPN and CDR2 is SVGIG (reference sequence). The CDR3 sequence is 15 residues long. The ends lost 4 bases at V and 1 base at J; junction bases unmatched: 8.

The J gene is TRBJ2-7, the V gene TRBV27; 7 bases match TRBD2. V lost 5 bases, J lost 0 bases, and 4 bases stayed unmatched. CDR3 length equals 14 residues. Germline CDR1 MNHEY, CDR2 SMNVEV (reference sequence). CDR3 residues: CASSGSGYSYEQYF. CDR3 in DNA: TGTGCCAGCAGTGGTAGCGGGTACTCCTACGAGCAGTACTTC.

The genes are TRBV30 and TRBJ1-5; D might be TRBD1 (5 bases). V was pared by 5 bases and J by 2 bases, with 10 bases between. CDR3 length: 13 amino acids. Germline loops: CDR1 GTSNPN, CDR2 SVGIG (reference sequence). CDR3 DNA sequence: TGTGCCTGGTGTCAGGGAGGCAATCAGCCCCAGCATTTT. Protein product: CAWCQGGNQPQHF. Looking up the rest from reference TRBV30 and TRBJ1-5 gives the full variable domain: SQTIHQWPATLVQPVGSPLSLECTVEGTSNPNLYWYRQAAGRGLQLLFYSVGIGQISSEVPQNLSASRPQDRQFILSSKKLLLSDSGFYLCAWCQGGNQPQHFGDGTRLSIL.

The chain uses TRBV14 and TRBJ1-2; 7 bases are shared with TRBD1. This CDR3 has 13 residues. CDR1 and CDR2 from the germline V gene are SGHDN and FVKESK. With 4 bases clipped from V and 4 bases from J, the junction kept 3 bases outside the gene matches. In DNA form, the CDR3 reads TGTGCCAGCAGCCGAGAGGGGGCCTATGGCTACACCTTC. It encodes CASSREGAYGYTF.

Written as DNA, the CDR3 is TGTGCCAGCAGTTTAACAGGGGAGGACACCGGGGAGCTGTTTTTT. It translates to CASSLTGEDTGELFF. This rearrangement joins TRBV28 to TRBJ2-2, with a weak D call TRBD1 (7 bases). Trimming removed 2 bases from V and 3 bases from J, with 10 bases in between. From germline, CDR1 is MDHEN and CDR2 SYDVKM. The CDR3 sequence is 15 residues long.

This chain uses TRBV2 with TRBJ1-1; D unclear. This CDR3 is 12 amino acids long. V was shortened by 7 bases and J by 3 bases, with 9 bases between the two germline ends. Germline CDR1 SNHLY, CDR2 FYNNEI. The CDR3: CASNYQDTEAFF. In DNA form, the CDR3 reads TGTGCCAGCAATTATCAGGACACTGAAGCTTTCTTT.